Following are 26 T cell receptor beta chains from one sample sequenced in a study of T cell changes during pregnancy in multiple sclerosis. Sequencing was performed with immunoSEQ multiplex PCR; in TCRdb, only in-frame clones are kept and a portion is missing. The table shows 40,000 or so clones, with 70% to 90% occurring only once. This material consisted of CD8+ T cells from peripheral blood mononuclear cells, taken in the third trimester of pregnancy. The receptors originated from a female donor with multiple sclerosis, enrolled in a pregnancy study.

The chain joins TRBV6-4 to TRBJ1-1; D is ambiguous. CDR3 length: 13 residues. Germline lookup yields CDR1 MRHNA and CDR2 SNTAGT. Deletions cut 8 bases from V and 1 base from J, with 11 bases between. The CDR3, as DNA: TGTGCCAGCCGGGAAGGAGAGAACACTGAAGCTTTCTTT. Translation gives CASREGENTEAFF.

The J gene is TRBJ1-1, the V gene TRBV28; D unclear. Deletions cut 3 bases from V and 1 base from J, with 12 bases between. The germline CDR1 and CDR2 sequences are MDHEN and SYDVKM. This CDR3 comprises 15 residues. The CDR3 nucleotides read TGTGCCAGCAGTTTGTGGGAGGCAGCGAACACTGAAGCTTTCTTT. Translated, it gives CASSLWEAANTEAFF.

This rearrangement joins TRBV2 to TRBJ1-5; D gene uncertain. Germline values: CDR1 SNHLY, CDR2 FYNNEI. The CDR3 covers 16 residues. V lost 0 bases, J lost 0 bases, and 9 bases lay in between. The CDR3 sequence is CASSEALLYSNQPQHF. The CDR3, as DNA: TGTGCCAGCAGTGAAGCGCTTCTCTATAGCAATCAGCCCCAGCATTTT.

This clone was found once. This chain's CDR3 is CASSRLAGGSYNEQFF. Here the CDR3 DNA reads TGTGCCAGTAGTAGACTAGCGGGGGGGTCCTACAATGAGCAGTTCTTC. This chain joins TRBV19 and TRBJ2-1; 14 bases fit TRBD2. Germline V gives CDR1 LNHDA, CDR2 SQIVND (reference sequence). The CDR3 length is 16 residues. The trim removed 4 bases at V and 1 base at J, leaving 0 bases unmatched.

The chain couples TRBV19 to TRBJ1-5; TRBD1 might be the D (5 bases). The V gene lost 6 bases and the J gene lost 4 bases, with 16 bases spanning the gap. The CDR3 extends over 15 amino acids. Germline V gene data show CDR1 as LNHDA and CDR2 as SQIVND (reference sequence). The CDR3 DNA is TGTGCCAGTAGGCCTGGGGCGGATGTTAATCAGCCCCAGCATTTT. It yields the protein CASRPGADVNQPQHF. Full variable domain (outside the CDR3, taken from reference TRBV19 and TRBJ1-5): DGGITQSPKYLFRKEGQNVTLSCEQNLNHDAMYWYRQDPGQGLRLIYYSQIVNDFQKGDIAEGYSVSREKKESFPLTVTSAQKNPTAFYLCASRPGADVNQPQHFGDGTRLSIL.

V is TRBV7-9 and J is TRBJ1-5; D not resolved. The CDR3 has 11 residues. V dropped 3 bases and J dropped 9 bases, with 6 bases sitting between them. Germline lookup yields CDR1 SEHNR and CDR2 FQNEAQ (reference sequence). Here the CDR3 DNA reads TGTGCCAGCAGCTTGAGTGGGCCCCAGCATTTT. Its translation is CASSLSGPQHF.

This chain joins TRBV19 and TRBJ2-7; D gene unclear. Per the germline V gene, CDR1 is LNHDA and CDR2 is SQIVND (reference sequence). V was cut by 3 bases and J by 2 bases, with 8 bases left in between. The CDR3 has 13 residues. The CDR3 nucleotides read TGTGCCAGTAGTATCCATCCGGCCTACGAGCAGTACTTC. It encodes CASSIHPAYEQYF.

This chain joins TRBV7-9 and TRBJ2-1, with 7 bases lining up with TRBD1. Germline V gene data show CDR1 as SEHNR and CDR2 as FQNEAQ (reference sequence). The CDR3 is 15 residues long. Trimming cost V 3 bases and J 6 bases; bases outside gene matches: 8. In DNA, the CDR3 is TGTGCCAGCAGCTTTGGGGCAGGGGGTTTCAATGAGCAGTTCTTC. Translating gives CASSFGAGGFNEQFF. The full variable domain, its missing parts supplied by reference TRBV7-9 and TRBJ2-1, is DTGVSQNPRHKITKRGQNVTFRCDPISEHNRLYWYRQTLGQGPEFLTYFQNEAQLEKSRLLSDRFSAERPKGSFSTLEIQRTEQGDSAMYLCASSFGAGGFNEQFFGPGTRLTVL.

The chain has TRBV19 and TRBJ2-1; TRBD1 aligns across 8 bases. The J segment lost 1 base and the V segment lost 3 bases, leaving 2 bases of the junction unmatched. The CDR3 extends over 15 amino acids. Germline CDR1 and CDR2: LNHDA and SQIVND (reference sequence). CDR3 amino acids: CASSIYRGSYNEQFF. The CDR3, as DNA: TGTGCCAGTAGTATTTACAGGGGGTCCTACAATGAGCAGTTCTTC.

Written as DNA, the CDR3 is TGTGCCAGCAGCTTAGAGCTGAATACCTACGAGCAGTACTTC. This translates into CASSLELNTYEQYF. V usage is TRBV7-8 and J usage is TRBJ2-7, with unresolved D. Per germline, CDR1 SGHVS and CDR2 FQNEAQ. The V gene lost 1 base and the J gene lost 2 bases, with 9 bases spanning the gap. The CDR3 has 14 residues.

The chain is built from TRBV27 and TRBJ2-1; TRBD2 aligns across 12 bases. CDR3 length equals 16 residues. Germline assignment: CDR1 MNHEY and CDR2 SMNVEV (reference sequence). Trimming took 2 bases from V and 4 from J; bases not matched to a gene: 3. In DNA, the CDR3 is TGTGCCAGCAGTTTAATACTAGCGGGGGGTTACAATGAGCAGTTCTTC. This sequence encodes CASSLILAGGYNEQFF.

In its sample, this clone ranks as medium-sized. The chain is built from TRBV25-1 and TRBJ2-3; 10 positions match TRBD2. V trimming: 2 bases; J trimming: 4 bases; junction bases outside the gene matches: 9. Germline V CDR1 and CDR2: MGHDK, SYGVNS. This CDR3 has 17 amino acids. CDR3 nucleotides: TGTGCCAGCAGTGAAGAGAGCTGGAGCGGGGGGGCAGATACGCAGTATTTT. This sequence encodes CASSEESWSGGADTQYF.

This chain joins TRBV7-9 and TRBJ1-4; 9 bases agree with TRBD1. The CDR3 has 19 amino acids. CDR1 is SEHNR and CDR2 is FQNEAQ in the germline V gene (reference sequence). J was trimmed by 2 bases and V by 6 bases; bases with no gene match: 16. The DNA for the CDR3 is TGTGCCAGCAGTCCAAGACCGGGACAGGGTGGATTGACTAATGAAAAACTGTTTTTT. This sequence encodes CASSPRPGQGGLTNEKLFF.

V usage is TRBV27 and J usage is TRBJ1-2; D is possibly TRBD1 (5 bases). There are 14 residues in the CDR3. V lost 7 bases and J lost 0, with 12 bases in between. Per the germline V gene, CDR1 is MNHEY and CDR2 is SMNVEV (reference sequence). The CDR3 nucleotides read TGTGCCAGCACTCCGGGGGGGGCTAACTATGGCTACACCTTC. Protein product: CASTPGGANYGYTF.

The V gene is TRBV7-2, the J gene TRBJ2-7; TRBD1 agrees at 7 bases. The CDR3 totals 15 residues. Germline V gives CDR1 SGHTA, CDR2 FQGNSA. V lost 1 base and J lost 3; bases outside the gene matches: 6. The CDR3 spells CASSLEWTGVYEQYF. The DNA for the CDR3 is TGTGCCAGCAGCTTAGAGTGGACAGGAGTCTACGAGCAGTACTTC.

V is TRBV2 and J is TRBJ2-7; D may be TRBD1 (6 bases). Germline V gene data show CDR1 as SNHLY and CDR2 as FYNNEI. The CDR3 spans 18 residues. Trimming removed 0 bases from V and 3 bases from J, with 21 bases in between. The CDR3 sequence is CASSEAAWTAEKYYEQYF. CDR3 nucleotides: TGTGCCAGCAGTGAAGCGGCGTGGACAGCTGAAAAGTACTACGAGCAGTACTTC.

This sequence joins TRBV9 and TRBJ1-6; D gene ambiguous. CDR3 length equals 15 residues. With 2 bases removed from V and 8 bases from J, the gap between germline ends came to 14 bases. Germline CDR1 and CDR2: SGDLS and YYNGEE. In nucleotides, the CDR3 is TGTGCCAGCAGCGTTGTGGGCGTCCCCTATTCACCCCTCCACTTT. Its translation: CASSVVGVPYSPLHF. The complete variable domain, with remaining parts taken from reference TRBV9 and TRBJ1-6, reads DSGVTQTPKHLITATGQRVTLRCSPRSGDLSVYWYQQSLDQGLQFLIQYYNGEERAKGNILERFSAQQFPDLHSELNLSSLELGDSALYFCASSVVGVPYSPLHFGNGTRLTVT.

The chain links TRBV2 to TRBJ2-6; a weak D match, TRBD1 (6 bases). The V end was cut by 5 bases, the J end by 0 bases, with 8 bases between. The CDR3 is made up of 15 amino acids. Germline CDR1 is SNHLY and CDR2 is FYNNEI. CDR3 in DNA: TGTGCCAGCAGTTACAGGGCCTCTGGGGCCAACGTCCTGACTTTC. Protein: CASSYRASGANVLTF.

CDR3: CASSLVSDRYQETQYF. In DNA, the CDR3 is TGTGCCAGCAGCTTAGTCAGCGACAGATACCAAGAGACCCAGTACTTC. The chain employs TRBV11-2 and TRBJ2-5; D is possibly TRBD1 (5 bases). Per germline, CDR1 SGHAT and CDR2 FQNNGV. This CDR3 comprises 16 residues. The germline V and J ends were trimmed by 1 base and 0 bases, with 12 bases remaining between them.

This rearrangement joins TRBV7-9 to TRBJ1-2, with a weak D call TRBD1 (6 bases). The germline V and J ends were trimmed by 4 bases and 8 bases, with 14 bases remaining between them. CDR1 is SEHNR and CDR2 is FQNEAQ in the germline V gene (reference sequence). The length of the CDR3 is 13 residues. The CDR3 coding sequence is TGTGCCAGCAGCTGGGGGGGGCCAGCCGGCTACACCTTC. Translating it yields CASSWGGPAGYTF.

This chain connects TRBV5-6 to TRBJ1-6; D might be TRBD1 (6 bases). The CDR3 extends over 14 amino acids. Trimming took off 4 bases at V and 8 bases at J, with 13 bases between the two ends. Per germline, CDR1 SGHDT and CDR2 YYEEEE. DNA of the CDR3: TGTGCCAGCAGCCCCCAGGGGTGGGATTCACCCCTCCACTTT. Residues: CASSPQGWDSPLHF.

This clone appeared a single time. The chain is built from TRBV4-1 and TRBJ2-5, with D maybe TRBD1 (5 bases). V lost 1 base to trimming and J lost 4 bases, with 7 bases between them. The CDR3 contains 13 residues. Germline V gene data show CDR1 as MGHRA and CDR2 as YSYEKL. CDR3 sequence reads: CASSQVRGETQYF. DNA of the CDR3: TGCGCCAGCAGCCAAGTAAGGGGAGAGACCCAGTACTTC.

V gene TRBV9 combines with J gene TRBJ1-1, with a possible D match to TRBD1 (5 bases). This CDR3 has 16 amino acids. CDR1 and CDR2 from the germline V gene are SGDLS and YYNGEE. The ends were cut back, 3 bases at V and 1 base at J, with 16 bases in the middle. In DNA form, the CDR3 reads TGTGCCAGCAGCGCTTCCGGCGGGGGGTGGAACACTGAAGCTTTCTTT. Encoded protein: CASSASGGGWNTEAFF.

The chain uses TRBV20-1 and TRBJ1-1; possible D gene TRBD1, 5 bases. V lost 3 bases, J lost 8 bases, and 10 bases lay in between. CDR3 length: 11 amino acids. Germline V lookup: CDR1 DFQATT, CDR2 SNEGSKA (reference sequence). The CDR3 sequence is CSASWRGEAFF. The CDR3 coding sequence is TGCAGTGCTAGTTGGAGGGGCGAAGCTTTCTTT.

V gene TRBV5-1 combines with J gene TRBJ2-2; 7 bases line up with TRBD1. With 3 bases clipped from V and 9 bases from J, the junction kept 5 bases outside the gene matches. Germline V gives CDR1 SGHRS, CDR2 YFSETQ. The CDR3 contains 13 residues. CDR3 nucleotides: TGCGCCAGCAGCTCAAAACAGGGGTGGGAGCTGTTTTTT. This codes for CASSSKQGWELFF. The full variable domain, completed using reference TRBV5-1 and TRBJ2-2, is KAGVTQTPRYLIKTRGQQVTLSCSPISGHRSVSWYQQTPGQGLQFLFEYFSETQRNKGNFPGRFSGRQFSNSRSEMNVSTLELGDSALYLCASSSKQGWELFFGEGSRLTVL.

A few counts support this clone. The chain is built from TRBV10-2 and TRBJ1-5; D call uncertain. The germline CDR1 and CDR2 sequences are WSHSY and SAAADI. CDR3 size: 12 residues. Trimming took off 4 bases at V and 6 bases at J, with 7 bases between the two ends. CDR3 sequence: CASSAGIQPQHF. The CDR3 DNA reads as TGCGCCAGCAGTGCGGGGATTCAGCCCCAGCATTTT.